This entry lists 8 T cell receptor beta chains sequenced from one sample in a study of cytomegalovirus exposure and HLA in healthy donors. Generated by immunoSEQ multiplex PCR, the TCRdb table keeps only in-frame clones and is missing some. The sample consists of 150,000 to 200,000 clones, about four fifths of them appearing once. The sample taken for sequencing was PBMCs. These receptors all come from a man aged 25 to 40 in good health and CMV-seropositive.

V is TRBV11-1 and J is TRBJ1-1; a weak D match, TRBD1 (5 bases). Germline V gene lookup returns CDR1 SGHAT and CDR2 FQDESV (reference sequence). The V and J ends lost 1 base and 5 bases respectively, with 11 bases between them. The CDR3 is made up of 14 amino acids. The CDR3 DNA reads as TGTGCCAGCAGCTTAGTCAGGGTCGGAACTGAAGCTTTCTTT. Translation: CASSLVRVGTEAFF.

This rearrangement joins TRBV7-2 to TRBJ1-5; TRBD1 matches at 7 bases. The CDR3 covers 14 residues. CDR1 and CDR2 from the germline V gene are SGHTA and FQGNSA. The ends lost 1 base at V and 6 bases at J; junction bases unmatched: 3. The CDR3 loop reads CASSLVGGGQPQHF. The CDR3 region has the DNA TGTGCCAGCAGCTTAGTAGGGGGCGGTCAGCCCCAGCATTTT.

The V call is TRBV5-1, the J call TRBJ1-5; D call uncertain. Germline CDR1 is SGHRS and CDR2 is YFSETQ. Trimming shortened V by 6 bases and J by 0 bases, and 10 bases separated the two germline ends. The CDR3 sequence is 14 residues long. CDR3 loop: CASNRSYSNQPQHF. CDR3 bases: TGCGCCAGCAATCGGTCATATAGCAATCAGCCCCAGCATTTT.

The rearrangement links TRBV29-1 to TRBJ2-5; 8 bases map to TRBD1. Losses at the gene ends were 7 bases for V and 3 bases for J; bases not matched to a gene: 7. The germline CDR1 and CDR2 sequences are SQVTM and ANQGSEA. The CDR3 runs to 13 residues. DNA for the CDR3: TGCAGCGGCGGGGACAGGAGAGAAGAGACCCAGTACTTC. This encodes CSGGDRREETQYF.

The chain uses TRBV29-1 and TRBJ1-2, with 8 bases fitting TRBD1. Looked up from germline, CDR1 is SQVTM and CDR2 is ANQGSEA. The length of the CDR3 is 12 residues. Trimming removed 7 bases from V and 8 bases from J; junction bases left unmatched: 9. The CDR3 spells CSDADRAGGYTF. The CDR3 DNA follows: TGCAGCGACGCGGACAGGGCGGGCGGCTACACCTTC.

The V gene is TRBV7-3, the J gene TRBJ2-2, with TRBD2 matching 8 bases. This CDR3 region has 17 residues. CDR1 and CDR2 from the germline V gene are SGHTA and FQGTGA. Trimming removed 4 bases from V and 0 bases from J; junction bases left unmatched: 7. CDR3 in DNA: TGTGCCAGCAGCTCGGCCGCAGCGGGGGCGAACACCGGGGAGCTGTTTTTT. Protein product: CASSSAAAGANTGELFF.

The J gene is TRBJ1-2, the V gene TRBV10-3; TRBD1 aligns across 12 bases. The CDR3 is made up of 14 amino acids. CDR1 is ENHRY, CDR2 SYGVKD, per germline. The trim removed 6 bases at V and 7 bases at J, leaving 6 bases unmatched. The CDR3 nucleotides read TGTGCCATCAGGCCGGGACAGGGGGCCGGTGGCTACACCTTC. Amino acid sequence: CAIRPGQGAGGYTF.

The rearrangement links TRBV29-1 to TRBJ2-7; the D gene is possibly TRBD1 (6 bases). Looked up from germline, CDR1 is SQVTM and CDR2 is ANQGSEA. Trimming took 3 bases from V and 0 from J, leaving 9 bases between them. This CDR3 contains 13 residues. In nucleotides, the CDR3 is TGCAGCGTTGACCAGGGGAGCTCCTACGAGCAGTACTTC. Amino acids: CSVDQGSSYEQYF.